Shown below are 5 T cell receptor beta chains from a single sample sequenced in a study of T cells after yellow fever vaccination. TCRdb recomputed calls from the 5' RACE reads with MiXCR, one row per CDR3 protein. The sample yields approximately 300,000 distinct CDR3 sequences, approximately 12% seen once. The material sequenced was CD4+ T cells sorted from PBMCs, taken 45 days after the yellow fever booster vaccination. These receptors were collected from a man aged 18 to 30 who received the YFV17D yellow fever vaccine.

J is TRBJ1-2 and V is TRBV3-1, with 9 bases matching TRBD1. The junction had 3 bases not matched to a gene; V was cut back by 3 bases and J by 4 bases. The CDR3 contains 14 residues. Germline V gene sequence: CDR1 LGHDT, CDR2 YNNKEL (reference sequence). CDR3 DNA: TGTGCCAGCAGCCACGTGGACAGGGGCTATGGCTACACCTTC. Translation gives CASSHVDRGYGYTF.

V and J are TRBV5-1 and TRBJ2-3; tentatively, D is TRBD1 or TRBD2 (6 bases each). V lost 0 bases and J lost 2, with 13 bases in between. The CDR3 sequence is 16 residues long. The germline V gene has CDR1 SGHRS and CDR2 YFSETQ. The CDR3 sequence is CASSLAEGGHTDTQYF. DNA for the CDR3: TGCGCCAGCAGCTTGGCCGAGGGGGGTCACACAGATACGCAGTATTTT.

This clonotype was observed a handful of times. The genes are TRBV11-2 and TRBJ2-5; no clear D. The ends were cut back, 3 bases at V and 1 base at J, with 9 bases in the middle. This CDR3 comprises 14 residues. Germline CDR1 is SGHAT and CDR2 is FQNNGV. CDR3 region: CASSFGSAQETQYF. The CDR3 nucleotides read TGTGCCAGCAGCTTTGGTTCGGCCCAAGAGACCCAGTACTTC.

This clonotype came up many times. This chain joins TRBV5-1 and TRBJ2-1, with D tentatively TRBD1 or TRBD2 (5 bases each). CDR3 length: 15 amino acids. Germline CDR1 and CDR2: SGHRS and YFSETQ. Trimming removed 0 bases at V and 0 bases at J, with 7 bases between. The DNA of the CDR3 is TGCGCCAGCAGCTTGGAGGGGAGCTCCTACAATGAGCAGTTCTTC. Amino acids: CASSLEGSSYNEQFF.

This clonotype came up a few times. The rearrangement links TRBV2 to TRBJ2-5; the D is unclear. Germline CDR1 is SNHLY and CDR2 is FYNNEI. CDR3 length equals 11 residues. V gave up 3 bases and J gave up 5 bases, with 4 bases separating them. CDR3 sequence: CASSDLETQYF. The CDR3, as DNA: TGTGCCAGCAGTGATCTCGAGACCCAGTACTTC.